This T cell receptor (beta chain) was observed in a study of T cell responses to AZD1222 COVID-19 vaccine. General study results and limits: Close to half of spike-specific TCRs reportedly recognize unmutated variant regions. Donors were largely white British and mainly female; clonal diversity was possibly underestimated. Baseline testing showed seropositivity in only 5 or 6 AZD1222 recipients. Spike-wide coverage was observed for vaccine-associated CD4 TCRs, with dominant responses at 160-218 and 743-854.

TCRdb's table, derived via immunoSEQ multiplex PCR, lists solely in-frame clones and lacks some. The sample carries around 160,000 clones, roughly 89% recorded once. CDR1 and CDR2 from the germline V gene are SGHTA and FQGTGA. The CDR3 has 14 residues. Trimming removed 1 base from V and 0 bases from J, with 6 bases in between. In this sample, this clone turned up once. Its antigen is unknown. The source of this sequence is an adult in good health. Sequencing used peripheral blood, obtained on day 0 of AZD1222 vaccination. V and J are TRBV7-3 and TRBJ2-5; unclear D gene. Here the CDR3 reads CASSLSTNQETQYF. The CDR3 DNA follows: TGTGCCAGCAGCTTAAGTACTAACCAAGAGACCCAGTACTTC.